Only a few counts were recorded for the clone carrying this T cell receptor (beta chain). Its target is unknown. Time point: patch test 1, 2 weeks after DPC sensitization. Treatment noted: therapeutic diphenylcyclopropenone sensitization with weekly scalp DPC. Patients had alopecia, were aged 18 to 70, and were not pregnant. This entry belongs to a study of human T cells and chemical hapten exposure. For the study at large: 2% DPC applied to a roughly 2 cm by roughly 2 cm arm area sensitized donors.

TCRdb fed the RACE reads into MiXCR, producing one record per CDR3 protein. The table lists tens of thousands of distinct CDR3 sequences, about 31% of them singletons, with nearly 9% in the top ten. Trimming pared 1 base from V and 1 base from J, leaving 8 bases between. The CDR3 runs to 15 residues. Germline V lookup: CDR1 KGHDR, CDR2 SFDVKD. Study-level findings and limits: No shift was seen in TCRs above 1 in 1000 frequency with DPC sensitization.

The sample was whole blood, taken in connection with sensitization to the hapten diphenylcyclopropenone (DPC). The TCR sequence derives from a man aged 40-55 years with alopecia areata. Some clones in this sample may be carry-over from other donors' samples. The rearrangement links TRBV24-1 to TRBJ2-3, with D tentatively TRBD2 (6 bases). CDR3 nucleotides: TGTGCCACCAGTGATTTAGGAGGGGGCACAGATACGCAGTATTTT. Translated, it gives CATSDLGGGTDTQYF.